This T cell receptor (beta chain) came from a study of shared clonotypes between healthy human individuals. The V end was cut by 1 base, the J end by 2 bases, with 6 bases between. The CDR3 is 14 amino acids. CDR1 and CDR2 (germline): LGHNA, YNFKEQ. Repertoires were generated with immunoSEQ multiplex PCR, while TCRdb's copy carries only in-frame clones and drops some. This table has about 2.3 million clones, about 90% appearing once. The TCR comes from a young man in good health. Some clones in this sample may be carry-over from other donors' samples. The gene calls are TRBV4-2 and TRBJ2-1, with D unresolved. Sequenced: naive CD4+ T cells from PBMCs. The subset is: CD45RA+ positively selected. In DNA form, the CDR3 reads TGTGCCAGCAGCCAAGTAGTAGCCTACAATGAGCAGTTCTTC. It specifies CASSQVVAYNEQFF.